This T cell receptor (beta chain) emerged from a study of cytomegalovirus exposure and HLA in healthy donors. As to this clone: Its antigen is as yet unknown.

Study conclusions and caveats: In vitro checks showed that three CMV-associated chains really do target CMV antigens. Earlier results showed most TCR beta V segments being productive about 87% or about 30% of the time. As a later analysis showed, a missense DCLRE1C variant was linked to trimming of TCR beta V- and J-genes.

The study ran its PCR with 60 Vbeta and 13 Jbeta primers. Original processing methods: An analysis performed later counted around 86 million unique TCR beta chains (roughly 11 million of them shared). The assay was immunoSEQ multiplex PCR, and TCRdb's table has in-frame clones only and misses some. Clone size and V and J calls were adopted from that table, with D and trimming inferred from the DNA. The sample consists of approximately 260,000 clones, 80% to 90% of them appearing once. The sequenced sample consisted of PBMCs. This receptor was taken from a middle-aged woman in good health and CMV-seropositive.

The CDR3 reads CASRNGGQGAADTQYF. CDR3 coding DNA: TGTGCCAGCAGGAACGGGGGACAGGGTGCAGCAGATACGCAGTATTTT. The V call is TRBV2, the J call TRBJ2-3; 9 nucleotides agree with TRBD1. Germline V gene sequence: CDR1 SNHLY, CDR2 FYNNEI. There are 16 residues in the CDR3. Trimming cost V 6 bases and J 4 bases; bases outside gene matches: 11.